This T cell receptor (beta chain) stems from a study of shared clonotypes between healthy human individuals. TCRdb's copy holds only in-frame clones and misses some; the assay was immunoSEQ multiplex PCR. This table holds more than 2 million clones, 85% to 95% found once. The naive CD8 fraction comprised CD45RO-negative cells positively selected for CCR7 and excluded terminally differentiated effector memory CD45RA+ cells. The donor cohort consisted entirely of Caucasian adults residing in Nashville, Tennessee. The germline V and J ends were trimmed by 6 bases and 5 bases, with 17 bases remaining between them. The CDR3 length is 14 residues. CDR1 SEHNR and CDR2 FQNEAQ come from the germline V gene (reference sequence).

The sequenced sample consisted of naive CD8+ T cells from PBMCs. The sequence derives from a man aged 18 to 30 in good health. Some clones in this sample may be carry-over from other donors' samples. V usage is TRBV7-9 and J usage is TRBJ2-7, with D tentatively TRBD1 or TRBD2 (6 bases each). The CDR3 DNA sequence: TGTGCCAGCAGTCCCAGGGGCGGGATTGACGAGCAGTACTTC. Its translation: CASSPRGGIDEQYF.